This T cell receptor beta chain appears in the sequencing data of a study of shared clonotypes between healthy human individuals. Execution of the assay was at deep level. Profiling relied on immunoSEQ multiplex PCR, and the TCRdb table lists in-frame clones only, not all of them. The table shows 900,000 to 1,200,000 clones, with about 84% occurring only once. The CDR3 has 15 amino acids. V was clipped by 1 base and J by 3 bases, with 10 bases between them. Germline CDR1 reads LGHNA; CDR2 reads YNFKEQ. Whole-study results and caveats: Generally, estimated richness proved larger in naive subsets than it did in memory subsets.

Comment on this clone: The target antigen is unknown.

CD4+ cell separation produced CD45RA+ naive and CD45RA-negative memory subsets. The sequence was collected from a man aged 18 to 29 in good health. Some clones in this sample may be carry-over from other donors' samples. The material sequenced was memory CD4+ T cells from PBMCs. The subset denotes: CD45RA-negative fraction. The chain couples TRBV4-2 to TRBJ1-3; D is unresolved. CDR3 in amino acids: CASSQGTTYGNTIYF. CDR3 nucleotides: TGTGCCAGCAGCCAAGGGACTACGTATGGAAACACCATATATTTT.